The entry below describes one T cell receptor (beta chain). V was trimmed by 3 bases and J by 0 bases, leaving 16 bases between them. The CDR3 consists of 18 residues. Germline loops: CDR1 SGHKS, CDR2 YYEKEE (reference sequence). This sample was taken from a study of blood T cell repertoires in COVID-19. Source study methods: Estimates of nucleated cell counts were drawn from the amplification of reference gene primers. TCRdb's table, derived via immunoSEQ multiplex PCR, lists solely in-frame clones and lacks some. V, J and clone size are taken as reported in that table, and D and trimming were inferred from the DNA itself. In the table there are about 200,000 clones, almost 85% of which are singletons.

Sequenced input: peripheral blood. The clonotype comes from a human donor with acute or convalescent COVID-19. The donor label of this sample is uncertain. The rearrangement links TRBV5-5 to TRBJ1-6; a possible D gene is TRBD1 (6 bases). In DNA, the CDR3 is TGTGCCAGCAGCTCTCTCGGGACAAGGCCCTCCTATAATTCACCCCTCCACTTT. This translates into CASSSLGTRPSYNSPLHF. The full variable domain, completed using reference TRBV5-5 and TRBJ1-6, is DAGVTQSPTHLIKTRGQQVTLRCSPISGHKSVSWYQQVLGQGPQFIFQYYEKEERGRGNFPDRFSARQFPNYSSELNVNALLLGDSALYLCASSSLGTRPSYNSPLHFGNGTRLTVT.